One sample yielded the 26 T cell receptor beta chains listed below, sequenced in a study of blood T cell repertoires in COVID-19. Measured with immunoSEQ multiplex PCR; TCRdb has only the in-frame clones, and not every one. The sample carries about 120,000 clones, roughly 88% recorded once. The specimen sequenced was peripheral blood. These receptors originate from a woman of 80 years or more with acute or convalescent COVID-19.

The rearrangement links TRBV24-1 to TRBJ1-1, with D tentatively TRBD1 (5 bases). This CDR3 region has 14 residues. Trimming removed 9 bases at V and 0 bases at J, with 13 bases between. Germline CDR1 KGHDR, CDR2 SFDVKD. CDR3 protein: CATAGGAMNTEAFF. The DNA of the CDR3 is TGTGCCACCGCCGGGGGTGCCATGAACACTGAAGCTTTCTTT.

The chain is built from TRBV11-2 and TRBJ2-1, with TRBD2 identical over 9 bases. This CDR3 spans 18 amino acids. With V trimmed by 5 bases and J by 2 bases, 13 bases remained unmatched. Germline CDR1 reads SGHAT; CDR2 reads FQNNGV. The CDR3 loop reads CASSLIEGGGRAYNEQFF. The CDR3 DNA reads as TGTGCCAGCAGCCTAATCGAGGGAGGCGGGAGGGCCTACAATGAGCAGTTCTTC.

The chain joins TRBV5-4 to TRBJ1-2, with D tentatively TRBD1 (5 bases). Trimming removed 2 bases from V and 2 bases from J, with 7 bases in between. The germline V gene has CDR1 SGHNT and CDR2 YYREEE (reference sequence). The CDR3 contains 13 residues. The CDR3 coding sequence is TGTGCCAGCAGCTTATCAGGGAACTATGGCTACACCTTC. Residues: CASSLSGNYGYTF.

The V gene is TRBV29-1, the J gene TRBJ2-2; perhaps TRBD2 as D (5 bases). This CDR3 has 12 amino acids. Germline values: CDR1 SQVTM, CDR2 ANQGSEA. The V gene lost 6 bases and the J gene lost 2 bases, with 7 bases spanning the gap. The CDR3 DNA sequence: TGCAGCGTGGGAGTTAACACCGGGGAGCTGTTTTTT. This gives the protein CSVGVNTGELFF.

The chain couples TRBV12-1 to TRBJ2-1; the D segment call TRBD2 is taken from the table without a DNA check. TRBV12-1 is an annotated pseudogene. This CDR3 is 15 amino acids long. The CDR3 nucleotides are TGTGCCAGCAGGATGAGCGGGCTCTCCTACAATGAGCAGTTCTTC. It is translated as CASRMSGLSYNEQFF.

The V call is TRBV5-4, the J call TRBJ1-2; D might be TRBD1 (5 bases). Trimming took off 1 base at V and 0 bases at J, with 13 bases between the two ends. Germline assignment: CDR1 SGHNT and CDR2 YYREEE (reference sequence). This CDR3 contains 16 residues. The CDR3 coding sequence is TGTGCCAGCAGCTTGTACACAGGTCTTACTAACTATGGCTACACCTTC. Its protein product is CASSLYTGLTNYGYTF. The whole variable domain, filled in from reference TRBV5-4 and TRBJ1-2, reads ETGVTQSPTHLIKTRGQQVTLRCSSQSGHNTVSWYQQALGQGPQFIFQYYREEENGRGNFPPRFSGLQFPNYSSELNVNALELDDSALYLCASSLYTGLTNYGYTFGSGTRLTVV.

The CDR3 region is CASSRGLGGYTF. CDR3 DNA: TGTGCCAGCAGCCGCGGACTCGGGGGCTACACCTTC. The chain recombines TRBV7-9 with TRBJ1-2, with no clear D. Germline values: CDR1 SEHNR, CDR2 FQNEAQ (reference sequence). V was clipped by 5 bases and J by 8 bases, with 12 bases between them. The CDR3 contains 12 residues. Using reference TRBV7-9 and TRBJ1-2 for the parts outside the CDR3, the full variable domain is DTGVSQNPRHKITKRGQNVTFRCDPISEHNRLYWYRQTLGQGPEFLTYFQNEAQLEKSRLLSDRFSAERPKGSFSTLEIQRTEQGDSAMYLCASSRGLGGYTFGSGTRLTVV.

This rearrangement joins TRBV7-6 to TRBJ1-2; 8 positions agree with TRBD1. This CDR3 region has 14 residues. From germline, CDR1 is SGHVS and CDR2 FNYEAQ. The trim removed 1 base at V and 6 bases at J, leaving 4 bases unmatched. The CDR3 nucleotides read TGTGCCAGCAGCTTAGAGACAGGGGTTAATGGCTACACCTTC. Translated: CASSLETGVNGYTF.

This chain connects TRBV6-6 to TRBJ1-6; 9 nucleotides match TRBD1. The CDR3 runs to 15 residues. J lost 7 bases, V lost 6 bases, and 7 bases had no gene match. Per germline, CDR1 MNHNY and CDR2 SVGAGI (reference sequence). CDR3 amino acids: CASSQAGQGNSPLHF. As DNA, the CDR3 is TGTGCCAGCAGCCAAGCGGGACAGGGCAATTCACCCCTCCACTTT.

This rearrangement joins TRBV10-3 to TRBJ2-7; possibly TRBD1 for D (5 bases). The CDR3 contains 14 residues. Trimming removed 7 bases from V and 7 bases from J, with 20 bases in between. CDR1 is ENHRY and CDR2 is SYGVKD in the germline V gene. The CDR3 is CAITPTEVAGEQYF. CDR3 bases: TGTGCCATCACCCCGACAGAGGTCGCCGGGGAGCAGTACTTC.

The chain recombines TRBV5-6 with TRBJ1-5, with D possibly being TRBD1 (6 bases). This CDR3 spans 15 amino acids. CDR1 is SGHDT and CDR2 is YYEEEE in the germline V gene. V was cut by 1 base and J by 7 bases, with 15 bases left in between. CDR3: CASSLTGKDWQPQHF. CDR3 bases: TGTGCCAGCAGCTTGACAGGGAAAGACTGGCAGCCCCAGCATTTT.

The rearrangement joins TRBV5-1 to TRBJ2-5; D gene uncertain. V shed 3 bases and J shed 0 bases, with 6 bases lying between them. The CDR3 extends over 13 amino acids. CDR1 SGHRS and CDR2 YFSETQ come from the germline V gene. CDR3 sequence: CASSWQDQETQYF. CDR3 coding DNA: TGCGCCAGCAGCTGGCAGGACCAAGAGACCCAGTACTTC.

This clone was counted only a few times. The rearrangement uses TRBV12-5 and TRBJ1-4; maybe TRBD1 (6 bases). The CDR3 spans 15 residues. The germline V gene has CDR1 LGHNT and CDR2 FRNRAP. V lost 3 bases to trimming and J lost 6 bases, with 14 bases between them. The CDR3 loop is CASGFGQGSHEKLFF. The DNA of the CDR3 is TGTGCTAGTGGTTTTGGGCAGGGGAGCCATGAAAAACTGTTTTTT.

The chain recombines TRBV4-2 with TRBJ2-2, with 13 bases fitting TRBD2. The trim removed 5 bases at V and 4 bases at J, leaving 10 bases unmatched. Germline V gene data show CDR1 as LGHNA and CDR2 as YNFKEQ. This CDR3 comprises 18 residues. The CDR3 DNA reads as TGTGCCAGCAGCGTACAGGGGACTAGCGGGACGAGCACCGGGGAGCTGTTTTTT. Its protein is CASSVQGTSGTSTGELFF.

This chain connects TRBV4-1 to TRBJ2-7, with TRBD1 matching 11 bases. CDR1 is MGHRA and CDR2 is YSYEKL in the germline V gene. CDR3 length: 15 residues. V dropped 7 bases and J dropped 4; count of bases not matched to a gene: 9. The CDR3 spells CASTRGQGGVYEQYF. The CDR3 DNA reads TGCGCCAGCACCCGGGGACAGGGGGGTGTATACGAGCAGTACTTC.

The V and J genes are TRBV5-1 and TRBJ2-1, with TRBD2 matching over 9 bases. Trimming cost V 3 bases and J 7 bases; bases outside gene matches: 8. The germline V gene has CDR1 SGHRS and CDR2 YFSETQ. CDR3 length equals 15 residues. CDR3 nucleotide sequence: TGCGCCAGCAGCTACTCCAGCGGGGGGATAAATGAGCAGTTCTTC. It is translated as CASSYSSGGINEQFF.

This chain links TRBV10-1 with TRBJ2-2, with a weak D call TRBD1 (6 bases). V dropped 3 bases and J dropped 7 bases, with 15 bases sitting between them. The CDR3 covers 15 residues. Germline CDR1 WNHNN, CDR2 SYGVQD (reference sequence). The CDR3 DNA reads TGCGCCAGCAGTGAATCGGGGCAGGGGAACGGGGAGCTGTTTTTT. It translates to CASSESGQGNGELFF.

The chain joins TRBV19 to TRBJ2-7; D might be TRBD2 (6 bases). The CDR3 runs 14 residues. The V end lost 6 bases, the J end lost 6 bases, and 18 bases lay between the germline ends. Per germline, CDR1 LNHDA and CDR2 SQIVND (reference sequence). CDR3 DNA sequence: TGTGCCAGTAGGGGGCGGGGCAGGGCCGGCGAGCAGTACTTC. Translation: CASRGRGRAGEQYF.

V usage is TRBV11-2 and J usage is TRBJ2-7, with D possibly matching TRBD2 (6 bases). There are 13 residues in the CDR3. Trimming cost V 3 bases and J 5 bases, with 11 bases left between them. Germline V lookup: CDR1 SGHAT, CDR2 FQNNGV. CDR3 DNA sequence: TGTGCCAGCAGCTTTGCGGGAATAGACGAGCAGTACTTC. It specifies CASSFAGIDEQYF.

This chain uses TRBV11-1 with TRBJ2-1; 8 nucleotides align to TRBD1. The CDR3 runs to 13 residues. In germline, CDR1 is SGHAT, CDR2 FQDESV (reference sequence). J gave up 6 bases and V 6 bases, and 4 bases lay outside the gene matches. The chain's CDR3 is CASRRTGSNEQFF. CDR3 in DNA: TGTGCCAGCAGACGGACAGGGAGCAATGAGCAGTTCTTC.

The chain combines TRBV6-5 with TRBJ1-1, with TRBD1 identical over 7 bases. The V gene end was trimmed by 7 bases and the J gene end by 5 bases; junction bases not matched to a gene: 10. Germline V gives CDR1 MNHEY, CDR2 SVGAGI. This CDR3 has 14 residues. The CDR3 coding sequence is TGTGCCAGCACCCAGACAGGGCGAGGGACTGAAGCTTTCTTT. The encoded protein is CASTQTGRGTEAFF.

V is TRBV5-1 and J is TRBJ1-3; 7 bases line up with TRBD1. Germline V gene data show CDR1 as SGHRS and CDR2 as YFSETQ. Germline trimming cut 2 bases from V and 8 bases from J; bases unmatched to any gene: 16. The CDR3 runs 17 residues. The CDR3 loop is CASSFGSRQGRGDTIYF. CDR3 coding DNA: TGCGCCAGCAGCTTCGGCTCGAGACAGGGTAGAGGAGACACCATATATTTT.

This sequence joins TRBV6-2 or TRBV6-3 and TRBJ1-5, with D perhaps TRBD1 (5 bases). The germline V gene has CDR1 MNHEY and CDR2 SVGEGT. The CDR3 length is 16 residues. Trimming took off 5 bases at V and 5 bases at J, with 19 bases between the two ends. CDR3 region: CASSNPGLKGYQPQHF. CDR3 DNA sequence: TGTGCCAGCAGTAATCCGGGACTCAAAGGATATCAGCCCCAGCATTTT.

This clone has more than one count but fewer than ten. V gene TRBV9 combines with J gene TRBJ2-4; 8 bases fit TRBD1. Germline V lookup: CDR1 SGDLS, CDR2 YYNGEE. The CDR3 sequence is 14 residues long. J lost 7 bases, V lost 4 bases, and 7 bases had no gene match. In nucleotides, the CDR3 is TGTGCCAGCAGCCCCCGGACAGGGACGAACATTCAGTACTTC. Translated, it gives CASSPRTGTNIQYF. Drawing the rest from reference TRBV9 and TRBJ2-4, the complete variable domain is DSGVTQTPKHLITATGQRVTLRCSPRSGDLSVYWYQQSLDQGLQFLIQYYNGEERAKGNILERFSAQQFPDLHSELNLSSLELGDSALYFCASSPRTGTNIQYFGAGTRLSVL.

This chain uses TRBV5-4 with TRBJ1-3, with 7 nucleotides matching TRBD1. J was trimmed by 7 bases and V by 0 bases; bases with no gene match: 7. The germline V gene has CDR1 SGHNT and CDR2 YYREEE (reference sequence). CDR3 length equals 15 residues. Here the CDR3 DNA reads TGTGCCAGCAGCTTGGGGTCGACAGGGTCGAACACCATATATTTT. It is translated as CASSLGSTGSNTIYF.

This clone was seen only once. This chain links TRBV9 with TRBJ2-7; 11 bases align to TRBD1. V lost 1 base to trimming and J lost 3 bases; unmatched junction nucleotides: 3. This CDR3 is built from 15 residues. Germline loops: CDR1 SGDLS, CDR2 YYNGEE. CDR3 nucleotides: TGTGCCAGCAGCGTATCGGGACAGGGGGACTACGAGCAGTACTTC. Protein sequence: CASSVSGQGDYEQYF.